The T cell receptor (beta chain) under discussion was sequenced for a study of T cell responses to AZD1222 COVID-19 vaccine. Turning to the study itself: The study pooled second doses at about 4 or about 12 weeks.

Study findings and constraints: Just a handful of AZD1222 recipients were seropositive at baseline.

The V gene lost 8 bases and the J gene lost 4 bases, with 12 bases spanning the gap. CDR3 length equals 13 residues. In the case of this clone: Its specificity is not known.

Data came from immunoSEQ multiplex PCR; TCRdb stores just in-frame clones and leaves some out. This repertoire shows 130,000 to 150,000 clones, 91% found once; its top ten account for roughly 4.7%. The chain uses TRBV12-3 or TRBV12-4 and TRBJ1-5; D is unresolved. The sequence was obtained from an adult in good health. Sequenced material: peripheral blood, taken on day 0 of AZD1222 vaccination. CDR3 loop: CASAAELNQPQHF. As DNA, the CDR3 is TGTGCCAGCGCGGCAGAGTTAAATCAGCCCCAGCATTTT.